At least ten counts were recorded for the clone carrying this T cell receptor beta chain. Separate cDNA molecules each had unique molecular identifiers attached to them. In TCRdb, the 5' RACE reads were re-called with MiXCR into one record per CDR3 protein. Here the sample spans approximately 28,000 distinct CDR3 sequences, roughly 5% being singletons. The sample belongs to a study of early T cells in non-severe SARS-CoV-2 infection. Study-level background: Chains were not paired, and sequencing was done on bulk RNA from unsorted whole blood.

The TCR originated in an adult who was a healthcare worker with PCR-confirmed SARS-CoV-2 infection or an uninfected control (not recorded which). Sequencing used whole blood.

The CDR3 bases are TGTGCCAGCACGTTGGACAGGGGGCATCACGAGCAGTACTTC. Translation gives CASTLDRGHHEQYF. This chain connects TRBV6-1 to TRBJ2-7, with TRBD1 matching 11 bases. Germline-derived CDR1 and CDR2 are MNHNS and SASEGT. The V gene end was trimmed by 7 bases and the J gene end by 5 bases; junction bases not matched to a gene: 7. CDR3 length: 14 amino acids.